This T cell receptor (beta chain) is drawn from a study of blood T cells in healthy people across ages. Donation came from healthy Caucasian individuals in Russia who were aged about 6 to 90. Donors gave around 9.8 milliliters of peripheral blood apiece. Whenever a sample was processed, at least 6 million PBMCs were isolated. Regarding this clonotype: Its antigen is undetermined.

Germline CDR1 is MNHEY and CDR2 is SVGEGT. With V trimmed by 4 bases and J by 1 base, 11 bases remained unmatched. The CDR3 loop spans 19 amino acids. The study, taken as a whole, reports: Both higher diversity and more naive CD4+ cells marked long-lived donors when set against aged donors.

With a J-beta primer mix and a sample-barcoded 5' primer, a second PCR ran about 7 to 11 cycles. TCRdb re-called the 5' RACE reads with MiXCR, one entry per CDR3 protein. The sample includes approximately 770,000 distinct CDR3 sequences, 58% seen only once; the top ten take 22%. The sequence was obtained from a man aged 30 to 45 in good health. The chain carries TRBV6-2 or TRBV6-3 and TRBJ2-1; 12 nucleotides align to TRBD2. Sequences were obtained from blood. The CDR3 DNA reads TGTGCCAGCAGTTCCCTAACGACTAGCGGGAGCCCGTCCTACAATGAGCAGTTCTTC. Protein: CASSSLTTSGSPSYNEQFF.